Listed below are T cell receptor beta chains from one sample, sequenced in a study of control samples from healthy donors and cancer patients. Repertoires were generated with immunoSEQ multiplex PCR, while TCRdb's copy carries only in-frame clones and drops some. The sample includes about 190,000 clones. Sequences were obtained from blood. Source of these receptors: a woman in her twenties or thirties in good health. Both conserved end residues are trimmed from each CDR3.

CDR3aa	j_gene	v_gene
ASRSGGRNTEAF	TRBJ1-1	TRBV5-5
ASSSTGYGYT	TRBJ1-2	TRBV27
ATGEDSWAYEQY	TRBJ2-7	TRBV4-2
ASSPRAPLGQFYEQY	TRBJ2-7	TRBV6-6
ASSLEVADTQY	TRBJ2-3	TRBV11-2
ASGSGVSYEQY	TRBJ2-7	TRBV7-8
ASSETSSYNEQF	TRBJ2-1	TRBV19
ASSGVAAGRMNTEAF	TRBJ1-1	TRBV25-1
ASSGTGVSGNTIY	TRBJ1-3	TRBV4-1
ASSSPRDRGGYT	TRBJ1-2	TRBV27
ASTLGRIGYT	TRBJ1-2	TRBV28
ASSLDRGGRGYT	TRBJ1-2	TRBV5-1
ASSPRTGRGNTEAF	TRBJ1-1	TRBV7-9
ASSDRGYNSPLH	TRBJ1-6	TRBV6-1
ASSFPPFQTQY	TRBJ2-5	TRBV5-6
ASSESTANTEAF	TRBJ1-1	TRBV10-1
ASSSPGTPFGGKLF	TRBJ1-4	TRBV27
ASRPTGGPSEQY	TRBJ2-7	TRBV28
ASSKGRTGSRYEQY	TRBJ2-7	TRBV21-1
ASSLVPRDRRSNYGYT	TRBJ1-2	TRBV11-2
ASSRQHMNTEAF	TRBJ1-1	TRBV19
ASSLAGVGQPQH	TRBJ1-5	TRBV7-8
ASSLARTGALWVQETQY	TRBJ2-5	TRBV5-1
ASKGQGGGNQPQH	TRBJ1-5	TRBV28
ASKYRGQETQY	TRBJ2-5	TRBV5-1
ASSLGKVVGDGYT	TRBJ1-2	TRBV7-9
ASSLSRDRINSPLH	TRBJ1-6	TRBV3-1/TRBV3-2
ASSHITGYLYNEQF	TRBJ2-1	TRBV3-1/TRBV3-2
ASSQFGGGYEQY	TRBJ2-7	TRBV4-3
ASSNSGRGGDGYT	TRBJ1-2	TRBV19
ASSLWGGEQY	TRBJ2-7	TRBV7-2
ASSTGGTGNTIY	TRBJ1-3	TRBV28
ASSQLGTNFPSSYNSPLH	TRBJ1-6	TRBV23-1
ASSYGMAVYEQY	TRBJ2-7	TRBV6-5
ASSVPPNGNGYT	TRBJ1-2	TRBV18
ASSPGTVESYEQY	TRBJ2-7	TRBV5-1
ASSPYTGALYEQY	TRBJ2-7	TRBV21-1
ASSYKRGTDTQY	TRBJ2-3	TRBV7-2
ASSKGGSNEKLF	TRBJ1-4	TRBV28
ASSEGLWNQPQH	TRBJ1-5	TRBV6-1
ASSERTGPSRHNYGYT	TRBJ1-2	TRBV6-1
ASSLAGTGSTDTQY	TRBJ2-3	TRBV28
ASTLQGGGSEQY	TRBJ2-7	TRBV10-1
ASRLGGLSYNSPLH	TRBJ1-6	TRBV5-6
ASSPPVEGAGNTIY	TRBJ1-3	TRBV18